This TCR beta chain stems from a study of OX40 agonist ivuxolimab in advanced cancers. The V gene's germline CDR1 is SGHTA and CDR2 FQGNSA. The CDR3 loop spans 15 amino acids. V lost 4 bases and J lost 1; bases outside the gene matches: 1. Repertoires were generated with immunoSEQ multiplex PCR, while TCRdb's copy carries only in-frame clones and drops some. The sample records under 90,000 clones, roughly 85% being singletons. The sequenced sample was CD4+ or CD8+ T cells sorted from blood, obtained in a trial of the OX40 agonist ivuxolimab. This TCR derives from an adult with an advanced solid tumor such as melanoma, head and neck, liver or kidney cancer. The V call is TRBV7-2, the J call TRBJ1-6; 7 bases line up with TRBD1. CDR3 amino acids: CASSSQGSYNSPLHF. CDR3 coding DNA: TGTGCCAGCAGCTCACAGGGGTCCTATAATTCACCCCTCCACTTT.